A selection of T cell receptor beta chains follows, all from one sample in a study of long-term antiretroviral therapy in people with HIV. Profiling relied on immunoSEQ multiplex PCR, and the TCRdb table lists in-frame clones only, not all of them. This repertoire shows some 20,000 clones, 80% to 85% found once; its top ten account for around 8.3%. The specimen was unsorted PBMCs, collected 1.2 years after starting antiretroviral therapy. Source of these receptors: a woman aged 40 to 50 with HIV. The CDR3 runs from the conserved cysteine through the conserved F or W. A D gene is named only where the DNA matches it firmly. Some rows have no size entry. The others give once, few or many, or a class for an expanded clone.

clone_size j_call d_call v_call cdr3_aa cdr3_nt
- TRBJ1-1 - TRBV7-9 CASSLVPALNTEAFF TGTGCCAGCAGCTTAGTACCGGCCCTGAACACTGAAGCTTTCTTT
- TRBJ2-7 - TRBV21-1 CASPLGVNEQYF TGTGCCAGCCCGCTCGGAGTAAACGAGCAGTACTTC
- TRBJ2-2 - TRBV7-8 CASGTGELFF TGTGCCAGCGGCACCGGGGAGCTGTTTTTT
few TRBJ2-3 - TRBV11-2 CASTFTGTDTQYF TGTGCCAGCACCTTTACAGGCACAGATACGCAGTATTTT
- TRBJ1-1 TRBD1 TRBV30 CAWRTGNTEAFF TGTGCCTGGCGGACAGGGAACACTGAAGCTTTCTTT
few TRBJ1-2 - TRBV6-1 CASSETPSVRGYTF TGTGCCAGCAGTGAAACCCCGTCGGTCCGTGGCTACACCTTC
- TRBJ2-3 - TRBV29-1 CSVEDTRGEDTQYF TGCAGCGTTGAAGATACCAGGGGGGAAGATACGCAGTATTTT
few TRBJ2-7 - TRBV4-1 CASSQDISGGAYEQYF TGCGCCAGCAGCCAAGATATTAGCGGAGGAGCCTACGAGCAGTACTTC
once TRBJ2-1 TRBD2 TRBV10-3 CAIGGLADYNEQFF TGTGCCATCGGGGGACTAGCTGACTACAATGAGCAGTTCTTC
- TRBJ2-7 - TRBV5-4 CASGQGGGSYEQYF TGTGCCAGCGGACAGGGAGGGGGCTCCTACGAGCAGTACTTC